Presented here are 20 T cell receptor beta chains from one specimen sequenced in a study of cytomegalovirus exposure and HLA in healthy donors. PCR involved 60 Vbeta and 13 Jbeta primers. The table came from immunoSEQ multiplex PCR; TCRdb's copy has only in-frame clones and leaves some out. The sample yields approximately 170,000 clones, roughly four fifths seen once. Sequenced: PBMCs. The receptors were sampled from a man aged 40-49 years in good health and CMV-seronegative.

This rearrangement joins TRBV6-4 to TRBJ1-1, with D unclear. This CDR3 comprises 13 residues. V dropped 2 bases and J dropped 4 bases, with 8 bases sitting between them. Per the germline V gene, CDR1 is MRHNA and CDR2 is SNTAGT. In DNA form, the CDR3 reads TGTGCCAGCAGTGACAGGGCGGGCACTGAAGCTTTCTTT. Protein: CASSDRAGTEAFF.

J is TRBJ2-5 and V is TRBV4-1, with D tentatively TRBD2 (6 bases). The CDR3 has 15 amino acids. Germline V lookup: CDR1 MGHRA, CDR2 YSYEKL. With 2 bases removed from V and 2 bases from J, the gap between germline ends came to 12 bases. DNA for the CDR3: TGCGCCAGCAGCCAATTATTAGGGACTCAAGAGACCCAGTACTTC. Amino acid sequence: CASSQLLGTQETQYF.

The chain has TRBV6-1 and TRBJ1-1; D might be TRBD1 (6 bases). CDR3 length: 15 residues. Germline V gene sequence: CDR1 MNHNS, CDR2 SASEGT. The ends were cut back, 4 bases at V and 0 bases at J, with 12 bases in the middle. The CDR3 DNA sequence: TGTGCCAGCAGTGCCTGGACAGACCTGAACACTGAAGCTTTCTTT. This encodes CASSAWTDLNTEAFF.

This clone has a handful of counts. The chain uses TRBV19 and TRBJ1-1; 9 bases map to TRBD1. Germline CDR1 is LNHDA and CDR2 is SQIVND (reference sequence). The CDR3 extends over 12 amino acids. The V and J ends lost 6 bases and 9 bases, in that order; junction bases with no gene match: 5. This CDR3 reads CASRGGQGKAFF. CDR3 coding DNA: TGTGCCAGTAGGGGAGGACAGGGGAAAGCTTTCTTT.

CDR3 amino acids: CASSLTASNTEAFF. The DNA of the CDR3 is TGTGCCAGCAGTTTGACAGCCTCGAACACTGAAGCTTTCTTT. This chain links TRBV2 with TRBJ1-1; a weak D match, TRBD1 (5 bases). The germline V gene encodes CDR1 SNHLY and CDR2 FYNNEI. The CDR3 extends over 14 amino acids. The V end lost 5 bases, the J end lost 1 base, and 11 bases lay between the germline ends.

The chain is built from TRBV9 and TRBJ2-3, with 7 bases aligning to TRBD1. Germline CDR1 reads SGDLS; CDR2 reads YYNGEE. With 4 bases clipped from V and 0 bases from J, the junction kept 5 bases outside the gene matches. The CDR3 runs to 15 residues. The CDR3 loop reads CASSPWTGSTDTQYF. The CDR3 region has the DNA TGTGCCAGCAGCCCTTGGACAGGAAGCACAGATACGCAGTATTTT.

The chain carries TRBV5-4 and TRBJ1-2; 8 bases agree with TRBD1. The J segment lost 8 bases and the V segment lost 4 bases, leaving 16 bases of the junction unmatched. The CDR3 is made up of 16 amino acids. CDR1 SGHNT and CDR2 YYREEE come from the germline V gene (reference sequence). The CDR3 is CASSTRKTGVAEGYTF. Here the CDR3 DNA reads TGTGCCAGCAGCACCAGAAAGACAGGGGTGGCGGAGGGCTACACCTTC.

The V gene is TRBV7-9, the J gene TRBJ2-7; weak D call: TRBD1 (5 bases). Trimming left V 5 bases short and J 11 bases short, with 25 bases between. Looked up from germline, CDR1 is SEHNR and CDR2 is FQNEAQ (reference sequence). There are 15 residues in the CDR3. The DNA for the CDR3 is TGTGCCAGCAGCCCGGTTAGGGGCGGATTGGAAGTCGAGTACGTC. It codes for CASSPVRGGLEVEYV.

J is TRBJ2-1 and V is TRBV28; D gene uncertain. CDR1 is MDHEN, CDR2 SYDVKM, per germline. The V and J ends lost 5 bases and 8 bases respectively, with 7 bases between them. The CDR3 sequence is 11 residues long. For the CDR3, the DNA is TGTGCCAGCAGTCCCCTATATGAGCAGTTCTTC. Translation gives CASSPLYEQFF.

The table lists this clone with a few counts. The chain has TRBV27 and TRBJ1-5; perhaps TRBD1 as D (6 bases). The CDR3 spans 14 residues. The V end was cut by 3 bases, the J end by 7 bases, with 13 bases between. Germline CDR1 reads MNHEY; CDR2 reads SMNVEV (reference sequence). CDR3 nucleotide sequence: TGTGCCAGCAGTTTTACGGGACAAACCCAGCCCCAGCATTTT. Amino acids: CASSFTGQTQPQHF.

This clone is judged medium-sized (0.01 to 0.1%). The chain joins TRBV25-1 to TRBJ2-5; 7 bases line up with TRBD2. This CDR3 is 15 amino acids long. The V and J ends lost 3 bases and 2 bases, in that order; junction bases with no gene match: 6. Germline CDR1 is MGHDK and CDR2 is SYGVNS. The CDR3 bases are TGTGCCAGCAGTGAGGGGGGAGGGAGGCAAGAGACCCAGTACTTC. The encoded protein is CASSEGGGRQETQYF. Complete variable domain (other parts from reference TRBV25-1 and TRBJ2-5): EADIYQTPRYLVIGTGKKITLECSQTMGHDKMYWYQQDPGMELHLIHYSYGVNSTEKGDLSSESTVSRIRTEHFPLTLESARPSHTSQYLCASSEGGGRQETQYFGPGTRLLVL.

This chain connects TRBV5-6 to TRBJ2-7; possibly TRBD2 for D (6 bases). CDR3 size: 14 residues. CDR1 is SGHDT, CDR2 YYEEEE, per germline. Deletions cut 0 bases from V and 5 bases from J, with 12 bases between. The CDR3 DNA reads TGTGCCAGCAGCTTGGCGCCAGGGAGGCACGAGCAGTACGTC. This codes for CASSLAPGRHEQYV.

This clone was recorded a few times. This chain joins TRBV27 and TRBJ2-2; a possible D gene is TRBD1 (5 bases). Trimming removed 3 bases from V and 7 bases from J, with 9 bases in between. Germline CDR1 MNHEY, CDR2 SMNVEV (reference sequence). The CDR3 contains 13 residues. The CDR3 DNA sequence: TGTGCCAGCAGTTTGACAGTGGTCGGGGAGCTGTTTTTT. Translation: CASSLTVVGELFF.

DNA for the CDR3: TGTGCCAGCAGCTCTACTAGCACAGATACGCAGTATTTT. Protein sequence: CASSSTSTDTQYF. The chain combines TRBV5-4 with TRBJ2-3; D not resolved. The germline CDR1 and CDR2 sequences are SGHNT and YYREEE (reference sequence). Trimming left V 3 bases short and J 0 bases short, with 5 bases between. The CDR3 runs 13 residues.

In its sample, this clone was seen once. The J gene is TRBJ1-4, the V gene TRBV30; 10 bases fit TRBD1. The CDR3 sequence is 14 residues long. Trimming took 3 bases from V and 8 from J; bases not matched to a gene: 6. Germline V gene data show CDR1 as GTSNPN and CDR2 as SVGIG (reference sequence). The CDR3 DNA follows: TGTGCCTGGAGCGGGGACAGGGGCAACGAAAAACTGTTTTTT. Translating gives CAWSGDRGNEKLFF.

This chain links TRBV5-4 with TRBJ2-2; 7 bases align to TRBD2. CDR3 length equals 17 residues. Germline trimming cut 2 bases from V and 1 base from J; bases unmatched to any gene: 8. Germline V gene lookup returns CDR1 SGHNT and CDR2 YYREEE (reference sequence). This CDR3 reads CASSFSVLAVNTGELFF. The CDR3 DNA reads as TGTGCCAGCAGCTTCAGTGTCCTAGCGGTGAACACCGGGGAGCTGTTTTTT.

The chain combines TRBV27 with TRBJ1-5; no reliable D call. Germline-derived CDR1 and CDR2 are MNHEY and SMNVEV (reference sequence). V was cut by 4 bases and J by 4 bases, with 11 bases left in between. The CDR3 covers 14 residues. The CDR3 is CASSWAGINQPQHF. For the CDR3, the DNA is TGTGCCAGCAGTTGGGCGGGGATAAATCAGCCCCAGCATTTT.

The J gene is TRBJ1-4, the V gene TRBV6-5; no clear D. This CDR3 has 13 amino acids. The germline V gene encodes CDR1 MNHEY and CDR2 SVGAGI. The V and J ends lost 5 bases and 4 bases respectively, with 8 bases between them. CDR3 coding DNA: TGTGCCAGCAGTGGACTGATTAATGAAAAACTGTTTTTT. This gives the protein CASSGLINEKLFF.

V and J are TRBV2 and TRBJ1-2; 9 bases fit TRBD1. This CDR3 is built from 14 residues. Trimming at V came to 5 bases and at J to 6 bases, leaving 7 bases not matched to a gene. From germline, CDR1 is SNHLY and CDR2 FYNNEI. CDR3: CASSFGTGTNGYTF. The DNA for the CDR3 is TGTGCCAGCAGTTTCGGGACAGGGACGAATGGCTACACCTTC. Combining the CDR3 with reference TRBV2 and TRBJ1-2 gives the whole variable domain EPEVTQTPSHQVTQMGQEVILRCVPISNHLYFYWYRQILGQKVEFLVSFYNNEISEKSEIFDDQFSVERPDGSNFTLKIRSTKLEDSAMYFCASSFGTGTNGYTFGSGTRLTVV.

In the case of this clone: Other DNA variants within this sample encode the same CDR3. The V call is TRBV19, the J call TRBJ1-1; D is possibly TRBD1 (6 bases). V was clipped by 6 bases and J by 0 bases, with 8 bases between them. Germline CDR1 and CDR2: LNHDA and SQIVND (reference sequence). The CDR3 contains 13 residues. CDR3 DNA: TGTGCCAGTAGCACAGGGCTGAACACTGAAGCTTTCTTT. Translating gives CASSTGLNTEAFF.